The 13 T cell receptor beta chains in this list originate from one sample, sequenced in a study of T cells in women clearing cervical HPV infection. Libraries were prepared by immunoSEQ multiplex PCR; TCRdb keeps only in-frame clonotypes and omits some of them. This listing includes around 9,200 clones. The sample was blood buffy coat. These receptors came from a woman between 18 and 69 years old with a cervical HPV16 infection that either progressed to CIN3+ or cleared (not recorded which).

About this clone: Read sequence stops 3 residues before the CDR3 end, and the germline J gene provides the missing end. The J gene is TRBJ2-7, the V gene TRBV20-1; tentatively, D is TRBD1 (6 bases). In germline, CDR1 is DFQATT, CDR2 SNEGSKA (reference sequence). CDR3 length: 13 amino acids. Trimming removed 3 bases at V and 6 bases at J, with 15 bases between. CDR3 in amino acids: CSASQGLGVEQYF. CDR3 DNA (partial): TGCAGTGCTAGCCAGGGGCTGGGGGTCGAG.

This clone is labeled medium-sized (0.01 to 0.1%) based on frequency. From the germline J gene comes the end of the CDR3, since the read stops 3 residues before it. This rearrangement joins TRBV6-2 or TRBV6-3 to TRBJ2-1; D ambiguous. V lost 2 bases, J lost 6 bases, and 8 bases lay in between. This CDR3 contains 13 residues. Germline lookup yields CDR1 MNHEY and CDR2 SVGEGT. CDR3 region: CASSYEIANEQFF. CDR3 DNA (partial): TGTGCCAGCAGTTACGAGATAGCCAATGAG.

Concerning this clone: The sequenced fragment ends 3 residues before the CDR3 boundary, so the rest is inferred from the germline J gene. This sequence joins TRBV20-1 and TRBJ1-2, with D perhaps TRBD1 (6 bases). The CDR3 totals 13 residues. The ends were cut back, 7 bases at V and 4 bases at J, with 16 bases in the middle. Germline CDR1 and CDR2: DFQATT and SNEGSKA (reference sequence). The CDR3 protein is CSDRDAVSYGYTF. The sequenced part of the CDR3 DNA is TGCAGTGACAGGGACGCCGTCAGCTATGGC.

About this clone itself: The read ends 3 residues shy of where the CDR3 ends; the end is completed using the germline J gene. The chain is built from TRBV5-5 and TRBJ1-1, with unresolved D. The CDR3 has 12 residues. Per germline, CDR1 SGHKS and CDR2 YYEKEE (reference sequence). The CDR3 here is CASSPVGVSAFF. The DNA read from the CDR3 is TGTGCCAGCAGTCCTGTCGGGGTATCG. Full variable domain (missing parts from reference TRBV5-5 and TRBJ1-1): DAGVTQSPTHLIKTRGQQVTLRCSPISGHKSVSWYQQVLGQGPQFIFQYYEKEERGRGNFPDRFSARQFPNYSSELNVNALLLGDSALYLCASSPVGVSAFFGQGTRLTVV.

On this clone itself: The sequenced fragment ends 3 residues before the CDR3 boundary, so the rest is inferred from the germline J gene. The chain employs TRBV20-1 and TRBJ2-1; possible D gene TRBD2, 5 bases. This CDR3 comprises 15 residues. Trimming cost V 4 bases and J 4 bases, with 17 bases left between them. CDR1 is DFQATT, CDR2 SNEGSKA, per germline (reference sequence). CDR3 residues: CSAIKTAAGYNEQFF. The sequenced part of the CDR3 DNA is TGCAGTGCTATTAAGACTGCGGCGGGTTACAATGAG.

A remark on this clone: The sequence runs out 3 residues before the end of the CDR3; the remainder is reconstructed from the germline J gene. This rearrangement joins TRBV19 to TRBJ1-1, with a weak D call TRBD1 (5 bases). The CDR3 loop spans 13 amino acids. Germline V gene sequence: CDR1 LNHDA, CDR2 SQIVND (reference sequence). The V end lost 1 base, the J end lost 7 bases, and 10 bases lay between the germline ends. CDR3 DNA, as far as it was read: TGTGCCAGTAGTATAGCGTGGGGGGGTGAA. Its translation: CASSIAWGGE. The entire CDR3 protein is CASSIAWGGEAFF.

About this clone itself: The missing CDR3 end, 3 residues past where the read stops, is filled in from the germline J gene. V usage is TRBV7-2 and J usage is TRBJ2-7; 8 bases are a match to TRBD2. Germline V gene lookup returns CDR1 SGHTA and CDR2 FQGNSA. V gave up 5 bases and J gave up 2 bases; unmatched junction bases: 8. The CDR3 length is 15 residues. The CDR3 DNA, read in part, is TGTGCCAGCAGCCAAGGCCCGGGGGGGCCCTACGAG. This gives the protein CASSQGPGGPYE. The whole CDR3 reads CASSQGPGGPYEQYF.

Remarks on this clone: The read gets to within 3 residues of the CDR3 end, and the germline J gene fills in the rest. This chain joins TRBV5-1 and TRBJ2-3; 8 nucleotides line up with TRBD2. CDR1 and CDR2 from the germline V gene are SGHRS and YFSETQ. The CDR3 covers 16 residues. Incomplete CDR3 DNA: TGCGCCAGCAGCCCTATCCCCGGGGGGGCTACGGAGACG. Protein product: CASSPIPGGATET. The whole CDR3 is CASSPIPGGATETQYF.

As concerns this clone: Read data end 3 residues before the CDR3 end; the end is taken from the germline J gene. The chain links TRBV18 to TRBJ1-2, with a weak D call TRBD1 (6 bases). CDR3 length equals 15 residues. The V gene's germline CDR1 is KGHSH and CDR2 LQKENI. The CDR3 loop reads CASSPGLAGGNEYTF. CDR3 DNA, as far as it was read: TGTGCCAGCTCACCAGGGCTAGCGGGGGGCAATGAA.

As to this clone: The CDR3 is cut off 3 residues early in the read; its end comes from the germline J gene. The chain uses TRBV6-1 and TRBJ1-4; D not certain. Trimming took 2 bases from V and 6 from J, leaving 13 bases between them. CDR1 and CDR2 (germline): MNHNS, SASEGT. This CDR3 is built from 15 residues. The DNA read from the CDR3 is TGTGCCAGCAGTGAAACGGATAGGGTAGATGAAAAA. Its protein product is CASSETDRVDEK. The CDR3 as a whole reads CASSETDRVDEKLFF.

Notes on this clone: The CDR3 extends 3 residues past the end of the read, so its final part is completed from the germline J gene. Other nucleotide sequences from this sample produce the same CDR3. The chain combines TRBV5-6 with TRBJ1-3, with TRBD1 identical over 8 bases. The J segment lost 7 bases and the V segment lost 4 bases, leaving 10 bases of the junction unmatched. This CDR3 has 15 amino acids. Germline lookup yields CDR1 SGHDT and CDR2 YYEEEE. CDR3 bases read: TGTGCCAGCAGCACCCAGGACAGGGCAGGGAACACC. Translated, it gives CASSTQDRAGNT. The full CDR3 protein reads CASSTQDRAGNTIYF.

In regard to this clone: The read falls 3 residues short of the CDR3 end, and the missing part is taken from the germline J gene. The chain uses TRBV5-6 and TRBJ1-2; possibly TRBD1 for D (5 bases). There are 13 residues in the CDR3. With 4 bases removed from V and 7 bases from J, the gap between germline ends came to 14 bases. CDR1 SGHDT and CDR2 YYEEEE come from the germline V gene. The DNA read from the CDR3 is TGTGCCAGCAGCCTGTTGGTTAGGGGTGGC. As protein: CASSLLVRGG. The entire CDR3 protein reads CASSLLVRGGYTF.

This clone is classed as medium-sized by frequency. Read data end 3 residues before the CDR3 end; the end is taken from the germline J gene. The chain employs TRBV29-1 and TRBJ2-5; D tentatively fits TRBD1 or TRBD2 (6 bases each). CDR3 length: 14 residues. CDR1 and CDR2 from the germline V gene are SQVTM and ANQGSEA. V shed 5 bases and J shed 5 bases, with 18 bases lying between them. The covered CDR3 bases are TGCAGCGTTCGACAGGATACGGGAGTCGAGACC. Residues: CSVRQDTGVET. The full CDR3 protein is CSVRQDTGVETQYF.